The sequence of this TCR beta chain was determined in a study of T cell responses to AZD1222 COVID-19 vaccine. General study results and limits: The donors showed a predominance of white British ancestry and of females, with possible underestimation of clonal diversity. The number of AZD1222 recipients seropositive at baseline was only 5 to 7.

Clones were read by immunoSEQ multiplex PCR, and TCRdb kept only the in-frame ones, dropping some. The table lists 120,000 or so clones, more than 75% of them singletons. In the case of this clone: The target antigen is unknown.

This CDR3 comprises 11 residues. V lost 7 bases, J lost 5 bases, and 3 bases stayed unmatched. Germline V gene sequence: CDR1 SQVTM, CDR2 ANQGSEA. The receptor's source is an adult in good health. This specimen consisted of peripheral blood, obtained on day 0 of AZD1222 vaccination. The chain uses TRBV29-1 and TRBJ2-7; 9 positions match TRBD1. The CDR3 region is CSAGTGNEQYF. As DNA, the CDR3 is TGCAGCGCCGGGACAGGGAACGAGCAGTACTTC.